This TCR beta chain was found in a study of blood T cell repertoires in COVID-19. Study as a whole: Whether acute or convalescent, the COVID-19 samples came from the United States, Italy and Spain. Nucleic acid was either cDNA or gDNA, and it came from T cells, B-cell-depleted T cells, or PBMCs.

Original processing methods: How many nucleated cells were present was estimated from reference gene primer amplification. Sequenced by immunoSEQ multiplex PCR; TCRdb stores in-frame clones only, minus some. V, J and clone size were drawn from that table, and D and trimming were deduced from the DNA. The sample records about 330,000 clones, about 89% being singletons. The germline V gene encodes CDR1 ENHRY and CDR2 SYGVKD. The CDR3 loop spans 14 amino acids. Trimming took off 3 bases at V and 3 bases at J, with 9 bases between the two ends. The sequence derives from a man younger than 35 who had recovered from COVID-19. Sequenced material: peripheral blood. The chain couples TRBV10-3 to TRBJ2-1; no clear D. CDR3 residues: CAISDLAIYNEQFF. The CDR3 DNA follows: TGTGCCATCAGTGATTTAGCCATCTACAATGAGCAGTTCTTC.